The rows below give T cell receptor beta chains drawn from one sample of a study of early T cells in non-severe SARS-CoV-2 infection. TCRdb used MiXCR to reprocess the 5' RACE reads, holding one entry per CDR3 protein. The table has 20,000 to 25,000 distinct CDR3 sequences, roughly 4% seen once. Sequences were obtained from whole blood. Every receptor here comes from an adult who was a healthcare worker with PCR-confirmed SARS-CoV-2 infection or an uninfected control (not recorded which). Each CDR3 is given with its conserved first and last residue. Each record gives: V gene, clone size, J gene, D gene, CDR3 protein, CDR3 DNA. A D gene is named only where the DNA matches it firmly. Expanded clones are given a class, and other clones once, few, many or no size at all.

V gene: TRBV7-3; clone size: many; J gene: TRBJ2-1; D gene: -; CDR3 protein: CASSIDRDNEQFF; CDR3 DNA: TGTGCCAGCAGCATCGACCGTGACAATGAGCAGTTCTTC
V gene: TRBV7-3; clone size: -; J gene: TRBJ2-1; D gene: -; CDR3 protein: CASSLTQAASYNEQFF; CDR3 DNA: TGTGCCAGCAGCTTAACCCAAGCGGCCTCCTACAATGAGCAGTTCTTC
V gene: TRBV11-2; clone size: -; J gene: TRBJ2-7; D gene: TRBD1; CDR3 protein: CASSLSGTGIYEQYF; CDR3 DNA: TGTGCCAGCAGCCTATCTGGGACAGGGATCTACGAGCAGTACTTC
V gene: TRBV7-8; clone size: few; J gene: TRBJ1-2; D gene: -; CDR3 protein: CASSLEGMPYGYTF; CDR3 DNA: TGTGCCAGCAGCTTAGAGGGGATGCCTTATGGCTACACCTTC
V gene: TRBV12-3/TRBV12-4; clone size: medium-sized; J gene: TRBJ1-2; D gene: -; CDR3 protein: CASSSRHRDTGRSNYGYTF; CDR3 DNA: TGTGCCAGCAGTTCCCGCCACCGGGACACCGGGCGATCTAACTATGGCTACACCTTC
V gene: TRBV11-2; clone size: many; J gene: TRBJ2-5; D gene: -; CDR3 protein: CASSLASYRETQYF; CDR3 DNA: TGTGCCAGCAGCTTAGCTAGTTATCGAGAGACCCAGTACTTC
V gene: TRBV7-6; clone size: many; J gene: TRBJ2-7; D gene: -; CDR3 protein: CASSPVRGGTSTYEQYF; CDR3 DNA: TGTGCCAGCAGCCCGGTGAGAGGGGGGACATCCACCTACGAGCAGTACTTC
V gene: TRBV20-1; clone size: -; J gene: TRBJ1-2; D gene: -; CDR3 protein: CSARDEGNYGYTF; CDR3 DNA: TGCAGTGCTAGAGATGAGGGAAACTATGGCTACACCTTC
V gene: TRBV10-1; clone size: many; J gene: TRBJ1-5; D gene: -; CDR3 protein: CASSDGGNQPQHF; CDR3 DNA: TGCGCCAGTTCGGACGGAGGCAATCAGCCCCAGCATTTT
V gene: TRBV6-6; clone size: medium-sized; J gene: TRBJ2-7; D gene: -; CDR3 protein: CASSYNRDDRYEQYF; CDR3 DNA: TGTGCCAGCAGTTACAATCGGGACGACCGATACGAGCAGTACTTC
V gene: TRBV6-2/TRBV6-3; clone size: many; J gene: TRBJ2-7; D gene: TRBD1; CDR3 protein: CASSYGHSSRDRSLYEQYF; CDR3 DNA: TGTGCCAGCAGTTACGGACATTCATCCCGGGACAGGAGCCTCTACGAGCAGTACTTC
V gene: TRBV5-6; clone size: -; J gene: TRBJ2-3; D gene: -; CDR3 protein: CASSFQPSSTDTQYF; CDR3 DNA: TGTGCCAGCAGCTTCCAGCCGTCAAGCACAGATACGCAGTATTTT
V gene: TRBV5-5; clone size: few; J gene: TRBJ1-3; D gene: TRBD1; CDR3 protein: CASSLRPGQGYGNTIYF; CDR3 DNA: TGTGCCAGCAGCTTACGCCCGGGACAGGGTTATGGAAACACCATATATTTT
V gene: TRBV10-3; clone size: many; J gene: TRBJ2-7; D gene: TRBD1; CDR3 protein: CAISESVAGTGAEQYF; CDR3 DNA: TGTGCCATCAGTGAGTCGGTAGCAGGGACAGGAGCCGAGCAGTACTTC
V gene: TRBV29-1; clone size: many; J gene: TRBJ1-2; D gene: -; CDR3 protein: CSVEGHYTF; CDR3 DNA: TGCAGCGTTGAAGGGCACTACACCTTC
V gene: TRBV7-2; clone size: -; J gene: TRBJ2-1; D gene: -; CDR3 protein: CASSLPPSYNEQFF; CDR3 DNA: TGTGCCAGCAGCTTGCCACCCTCCTACAATGAGCAGTTCTTC